This TCR beta chain was observed in a study of T cell clonality in common variable immunodeficiency. Study findings and constraints: In common variable immunodeficiency, TCR beta chains reportedly carried fewer deletions and N-nucleotide insertions. Fewer TCRbeta clones were shared among CVID subjects than controls.

The CDR3 has 16 residues. Between the trimmed V and J ends, which lost 3 bases and 0 bases, there was a span of 13 bases. CDR1 is MRHNA and CDR2 is SNTAGT in the germline V gene. This clone was recorded at least ten times. Its antigen is still unknown. Read sequence stops 3 residues before the CDR3 end, and the germline J gene provides the missing end. Sequencing was performed with immunoSEQ multiplex PCR; in TCRdb, only in-frame clones are kept and a portion is missing. This record lists 28,000 or so clones, none seen once only, and the top ten clones contain around 3.3%. Sequencing was performed on peripheral blood mononuclear cells. The chain joins TRBV6-4 to TRBJ2-3, with D possibly matching TRBD2 (6 bases). This clonotype was sampled from a human donor with common variable immunodeficiency. The CDR3 here is CASSEGSGSSTDTQYF. CDR3 DNA (partial): TGTGCCAGCAGTGAGGGTAGCGGATCTAGCACAGATACG.